This T cell receptor beta chain was recovered during a study of blood T cells in healthy people across ages. Findings of the study overall: Measured against age, TCR beta diversity per million T cells decreased in a roughly linear manner.

Germline CDR1 reads MGHRA; CDR2 reads YSYEKL. The CDR3 totals 15 residues. Each sample gave at least 7 million isolated PBMCs. Combining a sample-barcoded 5' primer with a J-beta primer mix, a second PCR ran for about 6 to 12 cycles. TCRdb ran MiXCR on the 5' RACE reads and lists one entry per CDR3 protein. The sample has around 800,000 distinct CDR3 sequences, roughly 26% seen once. To note about this clonotype: Its antigen remains unidentified.

The data also belong to a second study, concerning T cells of mothers and their children. In that study: Whether related or unrelated, pairs show similar shaping of TCR recombination output by thymic selection. Compared with unrelated pairs, related mother-child pairs had slightly higher, non-significant overlap.

The receptor was derived from a boy between 5 and 17 years old in good health. Material: blood. The chain combines TRBV4-1 with TRBJ2-5, with 12 bases that match TRBD2. The J call may not be correct, given that the DNA end is closer to TRBJ2-1. The CDR3 DNA follows: TGCGCCAGCAGCCAAGATCGCGGACTAGCGGGGGAGCAGTTCTTC. Its protein is CASSQDRGLAGEQFF.